Shown below are 12 T cell receptor beta chains from a single sample sequenced in a study of T-cell reconstitution after alpha-beta-depleted transplantation in children. Unique molecular identifiers tagged the TCRbeta library. TCRdb recomputed calls from the PCR reads with MiXCR, one row per CDR3 protein. This sample has a few hundred thousand distinct CDR3 sequences, with roughly 30% found just once. The source was PBMCs, collected before TCRalphabeta/CD19-depleted stem cell transplant. The receptors shown here come from a boy younger than two with Wiskott-Aldrich syndrome, due to receive a stem cell transplant.

Many counts were recorded for this clonotype. J is TRBJ1-5 and V is TRBV20-1, with D perhaps matching TRBD1 (5 bases). V dropped 1 base and J dropped 0 bases, with 7 bases sitting between them. This CDR3 is built from 14 residues. Germline loops: CDR1 DFQATT, CDR2 SNEGSKA (reference sequence). In DNA, the CDR3 is TGCAGTGCTAGAGGGGGCTATAGCAATCAGCCCCAGCATTTT. Residues: CSARGGYSNQPQHF.

This chain uses TRBV11-1 with TRBJ2-2; 14 bases are shared with TRBD2. The CDR3 runs to 20 residues. The germline V gene encodes CDR1 SGHAT and CDR2 FQDESV (reference sequence). The V and J ends lost 6 bases and 6 bases, in that order; junction bases with no gene match: 18. CDR3 bases: TGTGCCAGCAGTCGCCCCGGGACTAGCGGGAGAAAAGTTCAGGCCGGGGAGCTGTTTTTT. Protein product: CASSRPGTSGRKVQAGELFF.

In this sample, this clonotype turned up a few times. The chain carries TRBV5-1 and TRBJ2-2; no reliable D call. V was cut by 4 bases and J by 1 base, with 8 bases left in between. This CDR3 region has 14 residues. Germline-derived CDR1 and CDR2 are SGHRS and YFSETQ. The CDR3 sequence: CASSPTWNTGELFF. CDR3 coding DNA: TGCGCCAGCAGCCCTACTTGGAACACCGGGGAGCTGTTTTTT.

This clonotype has only a few counts. This sequence joins TRBV6-5 and TRBJ2-7, with 7 bases identical to TRBD1. The CDR3 has 15 residues. The V and J ends lost 2 bases and 3 bases, in that order; junction bases with no gene match: 7. CDR1 MNHEY and CDR2 SVGAGI come from the germline V gene. CDR3: CASSYRQGQFYEQYF. In nucleotides, the CDR3 is TGTGCCAGCAGTTACCGACAGGGTCAATTCTACGAGCAGTACTTC.

This clonotype has more than one count but fewer than ten. This chain connects TRBV10-3 to TRBJ2-1; 7 bases map to TRBD2. With V trimmed by 6 bases and J by 6 bases, 5 bases remained unmatched. This CDR3 has 13 amino acids. Germline V CDR1 and CDR2: ENHRY, SYGVKD. The CDR3 DNA sequence: TGTGCCATCAGGGGGGTAGCGGGCAATGAGCAGTTCTTC. Amino acid sequence: CAIRGVAGNEQFF.

The chain carries TRBV5-1 and TRBJ2-1; 10 bases map to TRBD2. Germline lookup yields CDR1 SGHRS and CDR2 YFSETQ. The junction had 14 bases not matched to a gene; V was cut back by 5 bases and J by 3 bases. This CDR3 comprises 18 residues. Here the CDR3 reads CASSTGTSVDHYYNEQFF. The CDR3, as DNA: TGCGCCAGCAGTACCGGGACTAGCGTAGATCATTACTACAATGAGCAGTTCTTC. The full variable domain, completed using reference TRBV5-1 and TRBJ2-1, is KAGVTQTPRYLIKTRGQQVTLSCSPISGHRSVSWYQQTPGQGLQFLFEYFSETQRNKGNFPGRFSGRQFSNSRSEMNVSTLELGDSALYLCASSTGTSVDHYYNEQFFGPGTRLTVL.

This clonotype was counted a single time. The CDR3 region is CASSYWSGSSEQFF. For the CDR3, the DNA is TGTGCCAGCAGTTACTGGTCCGGGAGTAGTGAGCAGTTCTTC. V gene TRBV6-2 or TRBV6-3 combines with J gene TRBJ2-1, with D perhaps TRBD2 (6 bases). The germline gives CDR1 MNHEY, CDR2 SVGEGT. CDR3 length equals 14 residues. V was clipped by 1 base and J by 9 bases, with 13 bases between them.

The V gene is TRBV20-1, the J gene TRBJ2-5, with D uncertain. The CDR3 runs to 10 residues. The germline gives CDR1 DFQATT, CDR2 SNEGSKA (reference sequence). The germline V and J ends were trimmed by 6 bases and 2 bases, with 4 bases remaining between them. CDR3 DNA: TGCAGTGCAGGACAAGAGACCCAGTACTTC. Its translation: CSAGQETQYF.

The V call is TRBV4-1, the J call TRBJ2-7; D possibly corresponds to TRBD2 (7 bases). With 0 bases removed from V and 3 bases from J, the gap between germline ends came to 12 bases. The germline gives CDR1 MGHRA, CDR2 YSYEKL. The CDR3 is 15 amino acids. The CDR3 nucleotides read TGCGCCAGCAGCCAAGATAGGGGAGGGGGCTACGAGCAGTACTTC. This translates into CASSQDRGGGYEQYF.

J is TRBJ2-1 and V is TRBV20-1; TRBD1 aligns across 10 bases. The length of the CDR3 is 16 residues. Germline values: CDR1 DFQATT, CDR2 SNEGSKA (reference sequence). Trimming removed 5 bases from V and 3 bases from J; junction bases left unmatched: 10. The DNA for the CDR3 is TGCAGTGCTCGCCGAAGGGACAGGGGATTCTACAATGAGCAGTTCTTC. Amino acids: CSARRRDRGFYNEQFF.

This clonotype turned up a few times. The J gene is TRBJ2-7, the V gene TRBV3-1; weak D call: TRBD2 (6 bases). Trimming took 0 bases from V and 0 from J, leaving 12 bases between them. The CDR3 is 16 amino acids. Germline V CDR1 and CDR2: LGHDT, YNNKEL (reference sequence). The DNA for the CDR3 is TGTGCCAGCAGCCAAGAAAGGCTAGCGTACTCCTACGAGCAGTACTTC. Protein product: CASSQERLAYSYEQYF.

This clonotype was seen more than once but under ten times. The V call is TRBV5-1, the J call TRBJ2-1; D gene unclear. This CDR3 comprises 14 residues. The V gene lost 2 bases and the J gene lost 0 bases, with 6 bases spanning the gap. CDR1 is SGHRS and CDR2 is YFSETQ in the germline V gene. This chain's CDR3 is CASSLGISYNEQFF. In DNA, the CDR3 is TGCGCCAGCAGCTTAGGTATCTCCTACAATGAGCAGTTCTTC.